The entry below gives a single TCR beta chain sequence along with its context. What it binds is unknown. The record originates from a study of identical twins. Study-level results: The authors drew conclusions from cross-sectional statistical analysis rather than following the same donors.

V lost 2 bases and J 4 bases, leaving 14 bases between the germline ends. This CDR3 is built from 16 residues. CDR1 is LNHDA and CDR2 is SQIVND in the germline V gene (reference sequence). From the 5' RACE reads, TCRdb called clonotypes with MiXCR, one entry per CDR3 protein. The sample shows about 220,000 distinct CDR3 sequences, approximately 8.3% of them seen only once. The sample was also reused in another study, on yellow fever vaccine responses in identical twins. As that report states: Twins reportedly showed a vaccine T cell response that seemed partly convergent and partly personalized.

The chain employs TRBV19 and TRBJ2-2; maybe TRBD1 (5 bases). The sequence derives from a woman aged 18-29 years in good health. Material for sequencing was memory (CD45RO+) T cells sorted from blood. CDR3 in DNA: TGTGCCAGTAGTATACAGGGTAGTATCTCCACCGGGGAGCTGTTTTTT. Amino acid sequence: CASSIQGSISTGELFF.